This TCR beta chain was recorded in a study of T cells in Graves' hyperthyroidism and ophthalmopathy. Study findings and constraints: Prediction of ophthalmopathy progression came a median roughly 6.4 months pre-onset.

Germline lookup yields CDR1 DFQATT and CDR2 SNEGSKA (reference sequence). The V and J ends lost 6 bases and 5 bases respectively, with 23 bases between them. This CDR3 spans 15 amino acids. The study excluded patients with uncontrolled infection, other autoimmune disease, pregnancy or lactation. It was RNA transcripts that yielded the amplified TCR beta CDR3 regions. HTBI primers were the set used in a first-round RT-PCR of the TCR CDR3. One entry per CDR3 protein, called by TCRdb with MiXCR from the multiplex PCR reads. The sample has nearly 600,000 distinct CDR3 sequences, approximately 13% seen once. This clonotype has ten or more counts. Its antigen is as yet unknown.

This TCR was recovered from a woman in her twenties or thirties with Graves' hyperthyroidism that later progressed to Graves' ophthalmopathy. V and J are TRBV20-1 and TRBJ2-7; D is perhaps TRBD2 (8 bases). The sequenced material came from blood. The CDR3 reads CSAPQGGLGIDEQYF. CDR3 DNA sequence: TGCAGTGCCCCCCAGGGGGGACTAGGCATCGACGAGCAGTACTTC.